Listed below are T cell receptor beta chains from one sample, sequenced in a study of blood T cell repertoires in COVID-19. Here immunoSEQ multiplex PCR was the method, and the copy in TCRdb shows in-frame clones only, minus some. This table has some 200,000 clones, roughly 77% appearing once. The sequenced sample consisted of PBMCs or T cells enriched from blood (not recorded which). These receptors were collected from a man aged 40-50 years who had recovered from COVID-19. Both conserved end residues are part of each CDR3. Each record gives: V gene, D gene, clone size, J gene, CDR3 DNA, CDR3 protein. A D gene is named only where the DNA matches it firmly. Rows may omit the clone size; those that give it use once, few, many or a size class.

TRBV6-5	-	-	TRBJ1-5	TGTGCCAGCCACGGAGGAGGGCAAAGCAATCAGCCCCAGCATTTT	CASHGGGQSNQPQHF
TRBV5-1	-	-	TRBJ1-1	TGCGCCAGCAGCTTGTCGACAGGACCGAACACTGAAGCTTTCTTT	CASSLSTGPNTEAFF
TRBV6-5	TRBD1	few	TRBJ1-1	TGTGCCAGCTCCGACCTGGGACAGGGGGCAAAAAGGGCTTTCTTT	CASSDLGQGAKRAFF
TRBV5-1	-	-	TRBJ2-7	TGCGCCAGCAAGGACACGTTCTACGAGCAGTACTTC	CASKDTFYEQYF
TRBV3-1/TRBV3-2	-	-	TRBJ2-6	TGTGCCAGCAGCCTCGGTGGGGGGTTGAGTGGGGCCAACGTCCTGACTTTC	CASSLGGGLSGANVLTF
TRBV5-5	-	-	TRBJ1-6	TGTGCCAGCAGCTTGGCTCGAGGGCATAATTCACCCCTCCACTTT	CASSLARGHNSPLHF
TRBV7-3	TRBD2	once	TRBJ2-1	TGTGCCAGCAGCTTACACGGGACTAGCGGGACCCACAATGAGCAGTTCTTC	CASSLHGTSGTHNEQFF
TRBV5-1	TRBD1	-	TRBJ2-2	TGCGCCAGCAGCTTCATGGCAGGGGGTATAGGGGAGCTGTTTTTT	CASSFMAGGIGELFF
TRBV27	TRBD2	few	TRBJ2-1	TGTGCCAGCAGTCCCTATTATAGGCGGGGGACCTACAATGAGCAGTTCTTC	CASSPYYRRGTYNEQFF
TRBV2	-	-	TRBJ1-1	TGTGCCAGCAGTGAAGTCTCAGGGAACACTGAAGCTTTCTTT	CASSEVSGNTEAFF
TRBV25-1	TRBD1	-	TRBJ1-3	TGTGCCAGCAGTGAATCCACATACGGACAGGGCAGAGGAAACACCATATATTTT	CASSESTYGQGRGNTIYF
TRBV9	-	-	TRBJ1-1	TGTGCCAGCGCCTCCCCCACCCACAGGGTGAGGGGAAACACTGAAGCTTTCTTT	CASASPTHRVRGNTEAFF
TRBV19	-	once	TRBJ1-2	TGTGCCAGTAGTATAGATCCAAACAGGGACATCTATGGCTACACCTTC	CASSIDPNRDIYGYTF
TRBV9	TRBD1	-	TRBJ1-2	TGTGCCAGCAGCGTAGGGACAGGGGGCACCTATGGCTACACCTTC	CASSVGTGGTYGYTF
TRBV7-3	-	few	TRBJ1-1	TGTGCCAGCAGCTTAAATAGCAACACTGAAGCTTTCTTT	CASSLNSNTEAFF
TRBV9	TRBD1	-	TRBJ1-3	TGTGCCAGCAGCCGTACGGGACAGGGAATCATCTCTGGAAACACCATATATTTT	CASSRTGQGIISGNTIYF
TRBV3-1/TRBV3-2	-	-	TRBJ1-2	TGTGCCAGCAGCCAAGATATCGGCAGGGGATTCTATGGCTACACCTTC	CASSQDIGRGFYGYTF
TRBV7-8	-	-	TRBJ2-7	TGTGCCAGTGGGGACAAGAGCTCCTACGAGCAGTACTTC	CASGDKSSYEQYF
TRBV6-6	TRBD1	-	TRBJ1-4	TGTGCCAGCAGTGTGGACAGGGTAAGACTGTTTTTT	CASSVDRVRLFF
TRBV4-2	-	-	TRBJ1-1	TGTGCCAGCAGCCAAGAAGGTTCCGGAGACACTGAAGCTTTCTTT	CASSQEGSGDTEAFF
TRBV7-9	-	-	TRBJ2-7	TGTGCCAGCAGCTTGGGGCCAGGGAAGCGGCAGTACTTC	CASSLGPGKRQYF
TRBV18	-	-	TRBJ1-4	TGTGCCACCGCGTGGGGGCCAAATGAAAAACTGTTTTTT	CATAWGPNEKLFF
TRBV6-1	-	-	TRBJ2-5	TGTGCCAGCAGTGAAGCGAGTTTCGGGCGGGGAGGTCGTGAGACCCAGTACTTC	CASSEASFGRGGRETQYF
TRBV3-1/TRBV3-2	TRBD2	-	TRBJ2-5	TGTGCCAGCAGCCAAGAAAGGCTAGCGGAAGAGACCCAGTACTTC	CASSQERLAEETQYF
TRBV19	TRBD1	-	TRBJ1-4	TGTGCCAGTAACCCAGCGGGACAGGGAGAAAAACTGTTTTTT	CASNPAGQGEKLFF
TRBV7-8	TRBD1	-	TRBJ1-4	TGTGCCAGCAGCCCGGGGGTTATGTGGGACAGGGCGGAAAAACTGTTTTTT	CASSPGVMWDRAEKLFF
TRBV19	TRBD2	-	TRBJ2-7	TGTGCCAGTAGTTCCCCTAGCGGGAGATTTGGTACGGACGAGCAGTACTTC	CASSSPSGRFGTDEQYF
TRBV5-1	-	-	TRBJ1-1	TGCGCCAGCAGCTTGTACGGGGGGACTGAAGCTTTCTTT	CASSLYGGTEAFF
TRBV6-5	TRBD1	-	TRBJ2-7	TGTGCCAGCAGTTACGCCGGGACAGGGTCGTCCTACGAGCAGTACTTC	CASSYAGTGSSYEQYF
TRBV11-2	TRBD2	-	TRBJ2-1	TGTGCCAGCAGCCCCTCTGGGGGGAGGGCGAATGAGCAGTTCTTC	CASSPSGGRANEQFF
TRBV4-2	-	-	TRBJ2-7	TGTGCCAGCAGCGGTGAGGGTGAGCAGTACTTC	CASSGEGEQYF
TRBV27	TRBD2	-	TRBJ2-3	TGTGCCAGCGGGACTAGCGGGAGAGTTCGTGTTACGCAGTATTTT	CASGTSGRVRVTQYF
TRBV6-5	TRBD1	-	TRBJ1-5	TGTGCCAGCACCCAGCAGACAGGGGTTCAGCCCCAGCATTTT	CASTQQTGVQPQHF
TRBV6-6	-	-	TRBJ2-7	TGTGCCAGCAGACCCCGCGGAGCGTTGAACTACGAGCAGTACTTC	CASRPRGALNYEQYF
TRBV11-2	TRBD2	-	TRBJ2-7	TGTGCCAGCAGCTTAGATCTCACTAGCGGGAAGCAGTACTTC	CASSLDLTSGKQYF
TRBV24-1	TRBD1	-	TRBJ2-1	TGTGCCACCAGTGATTCACGACAGGGGCAGTTCTTC	CATSDSRQGQFF
TRBV10-3	TRBD2	few	TRBJ2-3	TGTGCCATCAGTGTCGGGACTAGCGGAACAGATACGCAGTATTTT	CAISVGTSGTDTQYF
TRBV9	TRBD2	-	TRBJ2-3	TGTGCCAGCAGCGTAGCCACCGGGACTAGCGGGGGGGCCATTGGAGATACGCAGTATTTT	CASSVATGTSGGAIGDTQYF
TRBV18	TRBD1	few	TRBJ2-7	TGTGCCAGCTCACAGATGGGGACAGCATCCTACGAGCAGTACTTC	CASSQMGTASYEQYF
TRBV18	-	-	TRBJ2-7	TGTGCCAGCTCACCACCCCACACATTAGCCTCCTACGAGCAGTACTTC	CASSPPHTLASYEQYF